The 8 T cell receptor beta chains listed next were all sequenced from one sample in a study of CD8 T cells in Susac syndrome. The authors reverse transcribed roughly 0.5 to 1 ug RNA with random hexamers. TCRdb re-analysed the immunoSEQ multiplex PCR reads in MiXCR, keeping a single row per CDR3 protein. The sample has fewer than 100,000 distinct CDR3 sequences; around nine tenths are singletons. The material sequenced was CD8+ T cells from PBMCs. The source of these receptors is a human donor with multiple sclerosis.

This sequence joins TRBV12-3 or TRBV12-4 and TRBJ1-1; TRBD1 agrees at 9 bases. There are 14 residues in the CDR3. V lost 9 bases, J lost 4 bases, and 9 bases stayed unmatched. CDR3 in amino acids: CASERDRAATEAFF. The CDR3 nucleotides are TGTGCCAGTGAGAGGGACAGGGCAGCCACTGAAGCTTTCTTT.

The V call is TRBV2, the J call TRBJ2-3; 10 bases agree with TRBD2. Germline CDR1 and CDR2: SNHLY and FYNNEI. The CDR3 is made up of 16 amino acids. The V segment lost 5 bases and the J segment 1 base; nucleotides outside the gene matches: 6. Written as DNA, the CDR3 is TGTGCCAGCAGTTCCATAGCGGGAGGTCGCACAGATACGCAGTATTTT. Amino acid sequence: CASSSIAGGRTDTQYF.

The V and J genes are TRBV24-1 and TRBJ1-5; D call uncertain. Germline loops: CDR1 KGHDR, CDR2 SFDVKD. Trimming took off 5 bases at V and 9 bases at J, with 13 bases between the two ends. This CDR3 has 13 amino acids. The CDR3 bases are TGTGCCACCAGTGCCCAACATCTAGGGCCCCAGCATTTT. Translating it yields CATSAQHLGPQHF.

The chain couples TRBV5-1 to TRBJ2-7; D tentatively reads TRBD1 or TRBD2 (5 bases each). V lost 0 bases, J lost 0 bases, and 19 bases lay in between. In germline, CDR1 is SGHRS, CDR2 YFSETQ. This CDR3 region has 18 residues. CDR3 sequence (DNA): TGCGCCAGCAGCTTGGCCGGCAGAGGGGTTGGGCCCTCCTACGAGCAGTACTTC. It yields the protein CASSLAGRGVGPSYEQYF.

The V and J genes are TRBV5-6 and TRBJ2-1; 12 nucleotides line up with TRBD2. Trimming took 0 bases from V and 0 from J; bases not matched to a gene: 10. Germline CDR1 is SGHDT and CDR2 is YYEEEE. This CDR3 spans 20 amino acids. The CDR3 nucleotides read TGTGCCAGCAGCTTGGGACTAGCGGGGGTCCCCCCCTCCTCCTACAATGAGCAGTTCTTC. Its translation: CASSLGLAGVPPSSYNEQFF.

The rearrangement links TRBV7-9 to TRBJ1-1; D is unresolved. Trimming left V 0 bases short and J 0 bases short, with 8 bases between. Germline CDR1 reads SEHNR; CDR2 reads FQNEAQ (reference sequence). The CDR3 is made up of 15 amino acids. CDR3 loop: CASSLAPGLNTEAFF. In DNA, the CDR3 is TGTGCCAGCAGCTTAGCACCCGGCCTGAACACTGAAGCTTTCTTT.

V usage is TRBV5-6 and J usage is TRBJ2-3; perhaps TRBD1 as D (6 bases). Germline assignment: CDR1 SGHDT and CDR2 YYEEEE. The CDR3 is made up of 15 amino acids. Trimming pared 4 bases from V and 2 bases from J, leaving 14 bases between. The CDR3 reads CASSPGTIVTDTQYF. The CDR3 DNA follows: TGTGCCAGCAGCCCCGGGACAATCGTCACAGATACGCAGTATTTT.

The chain employs TRBV24-1 and TRBJ2-1, with 10 bases identical to TRBD2. In germline, CDR1 is KGHDR, CDR2 SFDVKD. The V segment lost 10 bases and the J segment 10 bases; nucleotides outside the gene matches: 12. The CDR3 has 14 residues. CDR3 nucleotide sequence: TGTGCCACGAGATCAGCGGGAGGGCCGGCGGAGCAGTTCTTC. Its translation: CATRSAGGPAEQFF.